The clone carrying this T cell receptor beta chain came up once. This CDR3 has 14 amino acids. Germline V CDR1 and CDR2: SGHRS, YFSETQ. V lost 7 bases and J 0 bases, leaving 13 bases between the germline ends. Repertoires were generated with immunoSEQ multiplex PCR, while TCRdb's copy carries only in-frame clones and drops some. The sample has about 180,000 clones; roughly nine tenths are singletons. This entry belongs to a study of blood T cell repertoires in COVID-19. The source material was peripheral blood. This sequence originates from a man between 70 and 80 years old with active or convalescent COVID-19. The rearrangement links TRBV5-1 to TRBJ1-1; D is unresolved. CDR3 in DNA: TGCGCCAGCGCCTCGGGGAGTCTGAACACTGAAGCTTTCTTT. Residues: CASASGSLNTEAFF. Drawing the rest from reference TRBV5-1 and TRBJ1-1, the complete variable domain is KAGVTQTPRYLIKTRGQQVTLSCSPISGHRSVSWYQQTPGQGLQFLFEYFSETQRNKGNFPGRFSGRQFSNSRSEMNVSTLELGDSALYLCASASGSLNTEAFFGQGTRLTVV.